The clone carrying this TCR beta chain was recorded many times. Antigen unknown. From the 5' RACE reads, TCRdb called clonotypes with MiXCR, one entry per CDR3 protein. Among about 220,000 distinct CDR3 sequences listed, more than 3% were seen once. The data were taken from a study of T cells after yellow fever vaccination. General study results and limits: Few clonotypes appeared in both CD4 and CD8 compartments. Though it reached lower strength, the secondary response hit its peak faster, day 5 versus 15. Post-booster samples contained most primary-vaccination clones (just under 98% CD4, around 90% CD8).

V lost 2 bases to trimming and J lost 5 bases, with 12 bases between them. The CDR3 covers 14 residues. The V gene's germline CDR1 is MNHEY and CDR2 SVGAGI. This material consisted of CD4+ T cells sorted from PBMCs, taken 10 days after the yellow fever booster vaccination. This clonotype was obtained from a man aged 18 to 29 who received the YFV17D yellow fever vaccine. This rearrangement joins TRBV6-5 to TRBJ2-5, with a weak D call TRBD1 (7 bases). CDR3 sequence reads: CASSYQQGRETQYF. The CDR3 nucleotides are TGTGCCAGCAGTTACCAACAGGGGAGGGAGACCCAGTACTTC.